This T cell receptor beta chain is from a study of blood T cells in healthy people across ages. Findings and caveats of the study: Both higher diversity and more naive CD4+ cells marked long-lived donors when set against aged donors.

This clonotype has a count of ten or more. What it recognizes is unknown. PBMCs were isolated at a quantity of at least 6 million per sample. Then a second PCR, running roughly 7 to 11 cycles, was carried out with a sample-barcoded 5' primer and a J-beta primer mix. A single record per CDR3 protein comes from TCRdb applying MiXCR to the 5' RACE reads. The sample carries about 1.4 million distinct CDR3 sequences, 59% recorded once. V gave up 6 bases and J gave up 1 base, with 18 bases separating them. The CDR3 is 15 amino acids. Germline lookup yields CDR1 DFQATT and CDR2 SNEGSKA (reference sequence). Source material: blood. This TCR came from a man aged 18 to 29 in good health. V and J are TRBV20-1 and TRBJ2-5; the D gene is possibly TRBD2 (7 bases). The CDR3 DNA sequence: TGCAGTGCCCCATGGGGAGGGGGGCTCCAAGAGACCCAGTACTTC. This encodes CSAPWGGGLQETQYF.